Listed below are T cell receptor beta chains from one sample, sequenced in a study of cytomegalovirus exposure and HLA in healthy donors. Assay: immunoSEQ multiplex PCR; the TCRdb copy retains only in-frame clones and omits some. The table includes approximately 140,000 clones, about two thirds detected once. Sequencing was done on a sample of PBMCs. These receptors all stem from a woman between 18 and 29 years old in good health and CMV-seronegative. The CDR3 runs from the conserved cysteine through the conserved F or W. The D gene is left open where the match is weak. Expanded clones are given a class, and other clones once, few, many or no size at all.

v_call: TRBV28
clone_size: NA
j_call: TRBJ1-5
d_call: TRBD1
cdr3_aa: CASRNFPGGSQPQHF
cdr3_nt: TGTGCCAGCAGGAACTTCCCAGGGGGCAGTCAGCCCCAGCATTTT

v_call: TRBV18
clone_size: NA
j_call: TRBJ1-1
d_call: NA
cdr3_aa: CASSNYQTDEAFF
cdr3_nt: TGTGCCAGCTCAAACTACCAGACAGACGAAGCTTTCTTT

v_call: TRBV7-9
clone_size: NA
j_call: TRBJ1-3
d_call: TRBD1
cdr3_aa: CASSSRQGASGSGNTIYF
cdr3_nt: TGTGCCAGCAGCTCACGACAGGGGGCTTCCGGCTCTGGAAACACCATATATTTT

v_call: TRBV29-1
clone_size: NA
j_call: TRBJ1-1
d_call: TRBD1
cdr3_aa: CSVRTGTEAFF
cdr3_nt: TGCAGCGTTCGGACAGGGACTGAAGCTTTCTTT

v_call: TRBV30
clone_size: NA
j_call: TRBJ1-1
d_call: NA
cdr3_aa: CAWSVRVGGYSEAFF
cdr3_nt: TGTGCCTGGAGTGTCAGGGTTGGAGGGTACTCTGAAGCTTTCTTT

v_call: TRBV6-1
clone_size: NA
j_call: TRBJ1-4
d_call: TRBD1
cdr3_aa: CASSKGQSPNEKLFF
cdr3_nt: TGTGCCAGCAGTAAGGGACAGAGTCCTAATGAAAAACTGTTTTTT

v_call: TRBV6-1
clone_size: NA
j_call: TRBJ2-7
d_call: NA
cdr3_aa: CASSFIHRLRYEQYF
cdr3_nt: TGTGCCAGCAGTTTCATACACAGACTACGGTACGAGCAGTACTTC

v_call: TRBV5-1
clone_size: NA
j_call: TRBJ2-2
d_call: NA
cdr3_aa: CASSLDGRGSGNTGELFF
cdr3_nt: TGCGCCAGCAGCTTGGATGGCCGAGGGAGCGGAAACACCGGGGAGCTGTTTTTT

v_call: TRBV5-1
clone_size: NA
j_call: TRBJ2-1
d_call: NA
cdr3_aa: CASSLASRGDEQFF
cdr3_nt: TGCGCCAGCAGCTTGGCTAGCAGGGGGGACGAGCAGTTCTTC

v_call: TRBV19
clone_size: NA
j_call: TRBJ1-2
d_call: TRBD1
cdr3_aa: CASSLQGDYGYTF
cdr3_nt: TGTGCCAGTAGTTTACAGGGGGACTATGGCTACACCTTC

v_call: TRBV5-4
clone_size: NA
j_call: TRBJ2-2
d_call: NA
cdr3_aa: CASSQRSGVNTGELFF
cdr3_nt: TGTGCCAGCAGCCAAAGGTCAGGCGTTAACACCGGGGAGCTGTTTTTT

v_call: TRBV12-1
clone_size: NA
j_call: TRBJ2-2
d_call: NA
cdr3_aa: CASSRLPGTRGGELFF
cdr3_nt: TGTGCCAGCAGCCGCCTCCCCGGGACCAGGGGCGGGGAGCTGTTTTTT

v_call: TRBV9
clone_size: NA
j_call: TRBJ2-1
d_call: TRBD2
cdr3_aa: CASSERGYNEQFF
cdr3_nt: TGTGCCAGCAGCGAGCGGGGGTACAATGAGCAGTTCTTC

v_call: TRBV7-2
clone_size: once
j_call: TRBJ1-4
d_call: NA
cdr3_aa: CASSRSFQGPNEKLFF
cdr3_nt: TGTGCCAGCAGCCGGTCCTTTCAGGGGCCTAATGAAAAACTGTTTTTT

v_call: TRBV11-2
clone_size: NA
j_call: TRBJ2-5
d_call: NA
cdr3_aa: CASNPGLTWETQYF
cdr3_nt: TGTGCCAGCAACCCGGGACTGACATGGGAGACCCAGTACTTC

v_call: TRBV5-1
clone_size: NA
j_call: TRBJ2-7
d_call: TRBD2
cdr3_aa: CASSLARLAEGYEQYF
cdr3_nt: TGCGCCAGCAGCTTGGCCAGACTAGCGGAGGGGTACGAGCAGTACTTC

v_call: TRBV6-5
clone_size: NA
j_call: TRBJ1-6
d_call: TRBD1
cdr3_aa: CASSPTGTGVSPLHF
cdr3_nt: TGTGCCAGCAGTCCGACCGGGACAGGGGTGTCACCCCTCCACTTT

v_call: TRBV29-1
clone_size: NA
j_call: TRBJ1-4
d_call: NA
cdr3_aa: CSVVSPGGLGEKLFF
cdr3_nt: TGCAGCGTTGTCTCCCCCGGGGGGCTCGGAGAAAAACTGTTTTTT

v_call: TRBV5-1
clone_size: NA
j_call: TRBJ2-2
d_call: NA
cdr3_aa: CASSISTVSGELFF
cdr3_nt: TGCGCCAGCAGCATATCGACAGTTTCCGGGGAGCTGTTTTTT

v_call: TRBV2
clone_size: NA
j_call: TRBJ1-1
d_call: TRBD1
cdr3_aa: CASSPTGGNTEAFF
cdr3_nt: TGTGCCAGCAGCCCGACAGGGGGGAACACTGAAGCTTTCTTT

v_call: TRBV7-7
clone_size: NA
j_call: TRBJ2-5
d_call: TRBD1
cdr3_aa: CASSLLRTGETQYF
cdr3_nt: TGTGCTAGCAGCCTACTCCGGACAGGAGAGACCCAGTACTTC

v_call: TRBV28
clone_size: NA
j_call: TRBJ1-5
d_call: NA
cdr3_aa: CASTSGGFNQPQHF
cdr3_nt: TGTGCCAGCACGTCCGGAGGGTTCAATCAGCCCCAGCATTTT

v_call: TRBV2
clone_size: NA
j_call: TRBJ1-3
d_call: TRBD1
cdr3_aa: CARQGAGNTIYF
cdr3_nt: TGTGCCAGACAGGGGGCTGGAAACACCATATATTTT

v_call: TRBV7-6
clone_size: NA
j_call: TRBJ1-6
d_call: TRBD1
cdr3_aa: CASSLTGDSPLHF
cdr3_nt: TGTGCCAGCAGCCTGACAGGGGATTCACCCCTCCACTTT

v_call: TRBV25-1
clone_size: few
j_call: TRBJ2-5
d_call: TRBD1
cdr3_aa: CASSAGQGVKTQYF
cdr3_nt: TGTGCCAGCAGTGCCGGACAGGGGGTAAAGACCCAGTACTTC

v_call: TRBV9
clone_size: NA
j_call: TRBJ1-1
d_call: NA
cdr3_aa: CASSATQGYTEAFF
cdr3_nt: TGTGCCAGCAGCGCTACCCAGGGTTACACTGAAGCTTTCTTT

v_call: TRBV27
clone_size: once
j_call: TRBJ2-7
d_call: TRBD2
cdr3_aa: CASSLMPSGRPYEQYF
cdr3_nt: TGTGCCAGCAGTTTAATGCCTAGCGGGAGGCCCTACGAGCAGTACTTC

v_call: TRBV4-3
clone_size: NA
j_call: TRBJ2-1
d_call: TRBD2
cdr3_aa: CASSRGLAGDYNEQFF
cdr3_nt: TGCGCCAGCAGCCGCGGACTAGCGGGGGATTACAATGAGCAGTTCTTC

v_call: TRBV15
clone_size: NA
j_call: TRBJ2-7
d_call: NA
cdr3_aa: CATSRSGGRENYEQYF
cdr3_nt: TGTGCCACCAGCAGATCCGGGGGGCGGGAAAACTACGAGCAGTACTTC

v_call: TRBV2
clone_size: NA
j_call: TRBJ2-7
d_call: TRBD1
cdr3_aa: CASGTGDTYEQYF
cdr3_nt: TGTGCCAGTGGGACAGGGGACACCTACGAGCAGTACTTC

v_call: TRBV29-1
clone_size: NA
j_call: TRBJ1-1
d_call: NA
cdr3_aa: CSVEWLRSRFTEAFF
cdr3_nt: TGCAGCGTTGAGTGGTTGAGGTCGAGGTTCACTGAAGCTTTCTTT

v_call: TRBV19
clone_size: NA
j_call: TRBJ2-1
d_call: TRBD2
cdr3_aa: CASSMIAGAPSSYNEQFF
cdr3_nt: TGTGCCAGTAGTATGATAGCGGGAGCGCCCAGCTCCTACAATGAGCAGTTCTTC

v_call: TRBV29-1
clone_size: NA
j_call: TRBJ2-2
d_call: TRBD1
cdr3_aa: CSVSLDRGQEDTGELFF
cdr3_nt: TGCAGCGTTTCCCTGGACAGGGGGCAAGAAGACACCGGGGAGCTGTTTTTT

v_call: TRBV28
clone_size: NA
j_call: TRBJ1-1
d_call: TRBD1
cdr3_aa: CASSYGQGENEAFF
cdr3_nt: TGTGCCAGCAGTTACGGACAGGGGGAAAATGAAGCTTTCTTT

v_call: TRBV11-3
clone_size: NA
j_call: TRBJ2-5
d_call: TRBD2
cdr3_aa: CASNLQGGRETQYF
cdr3_nt: TGTGCCAGCAACCTCCAAGGCGGGAGAGAGACCCAGTACTTC

v_call: TRBV19
clone_size: NA
j_call: TRBJ2-6
d_call: NA
cdr3_aa: CASSMGQGRAGANVLTF
cdr3_nt: TGTGCCAGTAGTATGGGGCAGGGAAGGGCTGGGGCCAACGTCCTGACTTTC

v_call: TRBV11-3
clone_size: few
j_call: TRBJ1-1
d_call: NA
cdr3_aa: CASSSNTARTEAFF
cdr3_nt: TGTGCCAGCAGCTCTAACACGGCTAGGACTGAAGCTTTCTTT

v_call: TRBV30
clone_size: NA
j_call: TRBJ1-5
d_call: NA
cdr3_aa: CAWSHRVGNQPQHF
cdr3_nt: TGTGCCTGGAGTCACAGGGTAGGCAATCAGCCCCAGCATTTT

v_call: TRBV6-1
clone_size: NA
j_call: TRBJ1-2
d_call: TRBD1
cdr3_aa: CASSDAQGVGYTF
cdr3_nt: TGTGCCAGCAGTGATGCACAGGGGGTTGGCTACACCTTC

v_call: TRBV4-1
clone_size: NA
j_call: TRBJ2-1
d_call: NA
cdr3_aa: CASSPRLSSYNEQFF
cdr3_nt: TGCGCCAGCAGCCCCAGGCTGAGCTCCTACAATGAGCAGTTCTTC

v_call: TRBV7-8
clone_size: NA
j_call: TRBJ2-1
d_call: TRBD1
cdr3_aa: CASSFSRGQGGNEQFF
cdr3_nt: TGTGCCAGCAGTTTCTCCCGGGGACAGGGTGGCAATGAGCAGTTCTTC

v_call: TRBV7-2
clone_size: NA
j_call: TRBJ2-1
d_call: TRBD2
cdr3_aa: CASSWGLAGATRNNEQFF
cdr3_nt: TGTGCCAGCAGCTGGGGACTAGCGGGGGCGACGCGCAACAATGAGCAGTTCTTC

v_call: TRBV19
clone_size: NA
j_call: TRBJ2-3
d_call: NA
cdr3_aa: CASSIVDRSTDTQYF
cdr3_nt: TGTGCCAGTAGTATAGTAGATAGAAGCACAGATACGCAGTATTTT

v_call: TRBV7-9
clone_size: once
j_call: TRBJ2-7
d_call: NA
cdr3_aa: CASSLKGQPYEQYF
cdr3_nt: TGTGCCAGCAGCTTAAAGGGACAACCCTACGAGCAGTACTTC

v_call: TRBV4-1
clone_size: NA
j_call: TRBJ1-2
d_call: TRBD1
cdr3_aa: CASSQPGQGLYGYTF
cdr3_nt: TGCGCCAGCAGCCAACCGGGACAGGGGCTCTATGGCTACACCTTC

v_call: TRBV9
clone_size: NA
j_call: TRBJ1-6
d_call: NA
cdr3_aa: CASSDPRGLNSPLHF
cdr3_nt: TGTGCCAGCAGCGACCCCAGGGGTCTGAATTCACCCCTCCACTTT

v_call: TRBV7-2
clone_size: NA
j_call: TRBJ1-4
d_call: NA
cdr3_aa: CASSEGRGSNEKLFF
cdr3_nt: TGTGCCAGCAGTGAAGGGCGGGGTTCTAATGAAAAACTGTTTTTT